These T cell receptor beta chains were read from a single sample in a study of CD8+ T cells in alopecia areata. Using immunoSEQ multiplex PCR, the repertoire was profiled, and TCRdb retains in-frame clones only, with some absent. The data contain a few hundred thousand clones, 40% to 45% of them singletons. The material was CD4+ T cells sorted from blood, obtained around week 37, from a patient treated with tofacitinib. These receptors were obtained from a human donor with alopecia areata. Each CDR3 is given with its conserved first and last residue. Fields, in order: J gene, clone size, V gene, D gene, CDR3 protein, CDR3 DNA. The D gene is left open where the match is weak. Size is stated for part of the rows, as once, few or many counts, or as a class when the clone is expanded.

TRBJ1-2,few,TRBV4-2,-,CASSQDLNSYGYTF,TGTGCCAGCAGCCAAGATCTCAACAGCTATGGCTACACCTTC
TRBJ2-1,-,TRBV30,TRBD1,CARGGQGANEQFF,TGTGCCCGGGGTGGGCAGGGGGCGAATGAGCAGTTCTTC
TRBJ2-3,-,TRBV7-3,TRBD2,CASSTLGLAGVTDTQYF,TGTGCCAGCAGCACCCTGGGACTAGCGGGAGTCACAGATACGCAGTATTTT
TRBJ2-5,-,TRBV6-5,-,CASRMDWGGAETQYF,TGTGCCAGCAGAATGGACTGGGGAGGAGCAGAGACCCAGTACTTC
TRBJ2-5,-,TRBV7-2,-,CASSSDRLETQYF,TGTGCCAGCAGCTCCGACCGGTTAGAGACCCAGTACTTC
TRBJ1-1,-,TRBV5-1,-,CASSPANFGVNTEAFF,TGCGCCAGCAGCCCGGCCAATTTTGGAGTGAACACTGAAGCTTTCTTT
TRBJ2-5,-,TRBV6-1,-,CARTEETQYF,TGTGCCAGGACTGAAGAGACCCAGTACTTC
TRBJ2-7,-,TRBV6-1,TRBD1,CASSVTGHYEQYF,TGTGCCAGCAGTGTGACAGGGCACTACGAGCAGTACTTC
TRBJ2-3,few,TRBV7-2,-,CASSLWGSLQDTQYF,TGTGCCAGCAGCTTATGGGGTTCGCTCCAAGATACGCAGTATTTT
TRBJ1-2,-,TRBV29-1,-,CSVEGLPYGYTF,TGCAGCGTTGAGGGACTGCCCTATGGCTACACCTTC
TRBJ2-3,few,TRBV5-6,-,CASRLWGEGTDTQYF,TGTGCCAGCAGGCTTTGGGGAGAGGGCACAGATACGCAGTATTTT
TRBJ1-2,few,TRBV20-1,-,CSAEENYGYTF,TGCAGTGCAGAGGAAAACTATGGCTACACCTTC
TRBJ2-6,-,TRBV10-3,-,CAISDRTGANVLTF,TGTGCCATCAGTGACAGAACTGGGGCCAACGTCCTGACTTTC
TRBJ2-5,-,TRBV7-2,TRBD1,CASRRDRGPQETQYF,TGTGCCAGCAGGCGGGACAGGGGCCCTCAAGAGACCCAGTACTTC
TRBJ1-2,-,TRBV9,-,CASSVGTANYGYTF,TGTGCCAGCAGCGTAGGAACGGCGAACTATGGCTACACCTTC
TRBJ2-2,-,TRBV6-5,TRBD1,CASSSDRDGELFF,TGTGCCAGCAGTTCCGACAGGGACGGGGAGCTGTTTTTT
TRBJ2-7,few,TRBV29-1,TRBD1,CSVGRGTGTYEQYF,TGCAGCGTTGGACGCGGGACAGGGACCTACGAGCAGTACTTC
TRBJ2-7,-,TRBV2,-,CASSEDTYYEQYF,TGTGCCAGCAGTGAAGATACTTATTACGAGCAGTACTTC
TRBJ1-1,-,TRBV18,-,CASSNVSATMNTEAFF,TGTGCCAGCTCGAACGTTTCGGCTACCATGAACACTGAAGCTTTCTTT
TRBJ1-5,-,TRBV15,-,CATSSPRKPQHF,TGTGCCACCAGCAGTCCGAGGAAGCCCCAGCATTTT
TRBJ2-7,-,TRBV9,-,CASSMTLRGEQYF,TGTGCCAGCAGCATGACCCTCAGGGGCGAGCAGTACTTC
TRBJ2-7,-,TRBV6-6,-,CASSQIPGIEQYF,TGTGCCAGCAGTCAGATTCCAGGGATAGAGCAGTACTTC
TRBJ1-4,-,TRBV7-2,-,CASSGSGRGEKLFF,TGTGCCAGCAGCGGTTCAGGGCGGGGTGAAAAACTGTTTTTT
TRBJ1-2,-,TRBV6-5,-,CASSLSPRANYGYTF,TGTGCCAGCAGTTTAAGTCCCCGAGCTAACTATGGCTACACCTTC
TRBJ1-5,few,TRBV2,-,CASTTESNQPQHF,TGTGCCAGCACAACAGAGAGCAATCAGCCCCAGCATTTT